This T cell receptor beta chain is drawn from a study of post-analysis software for immune sequencing data. As to this clonotype: As yet, its antigen is unknown.

Study outcomes and limitations: In patients, TRBV5-6, TRBV5-1 and TRBV20-1 belonged to five or six TRBV segments found more frequently than in controls.

This CDR3 has 14 amino acids. V was pared by 3 bases and J by 4 bases, with 7 bases of the junction left unmatched. Germline CDR1 reads DFQATT; CDR2 reads SNEGSKA (reference sequence). The TCR beta cDNA libraries contained unique molecular identifiers. Each CDR3 protein gets one entry after TCRdb re-called the PCR reads with MiXCR. Found here are 380,000 or so distinct CDR3 sequences, less than 40% of them singletons; the top ten hold about an eighth. The sequenced sample was blood. This receptor was identified in a girl aged 5 to 17 with multiple sclerosis. This chain uses TRBV20-1 with TRBJ2-5; 8 bases align to TRBD1. The CDR3 region is CSARTDRVGETQYF. CDR3 in DNA: TGCAGTGCTAGGACGGACAGGGTCGGAGAGACCCAGTACTTC.